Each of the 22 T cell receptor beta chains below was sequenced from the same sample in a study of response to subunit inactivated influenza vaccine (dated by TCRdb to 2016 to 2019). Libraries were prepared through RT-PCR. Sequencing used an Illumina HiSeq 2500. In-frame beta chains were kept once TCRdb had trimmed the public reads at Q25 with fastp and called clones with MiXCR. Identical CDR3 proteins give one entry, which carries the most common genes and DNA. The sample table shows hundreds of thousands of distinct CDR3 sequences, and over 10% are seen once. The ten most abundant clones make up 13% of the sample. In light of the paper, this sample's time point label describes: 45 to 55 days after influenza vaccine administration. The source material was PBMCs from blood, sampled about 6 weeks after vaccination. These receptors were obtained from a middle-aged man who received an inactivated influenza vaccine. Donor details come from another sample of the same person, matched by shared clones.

The CDR3 protein is CASSSPSGLTDTQYF. CDR3 bases: TGTGCCAGCAGCTCCCCTAGCGGGCTCACAGATACGCAGTATTTT. The rearrangement joins TRBV7-9 to TRBJ2-3; 8 nucleotides match TRBD2. V dropped 4 bases and J dropped 2; count of bases not matched to a gene: 5. The CDR3 covers 15 residues. Germline V gene sequence: CDR1 SEHNR, CDR2 FQNEAQ (reference sequence).

CDR3 nucleotides: TGTGCCAGCAGCGTAATGGGGCGTGGGAATGAAAAACTGTTTTTT. Protein sequence: CASSVMGRGNEKLFF. The chain employs TRBV9 and TRBJ1-4, with a tentative D call TRBD1 (5 bases). V shed 1 base and J shed 5 bases, with 12 bases lying between them. This CDR3 region has 15 residues. From germline, CDR1 is SGDLS and CDR2 YYNGEE. Filled out from reference TRBV9 and TRBJ1-4, the complete variable domain reads DSGVTQTPKHLITATGQRVTLRCSPRSGDLSVYWYQQSLDQGLQFLIQYYNGEERAKGNILERFSAQQFPDLHSELNLSSLELGDSALYFCASSVMGRGNEKLFFGSGTQLSVL.

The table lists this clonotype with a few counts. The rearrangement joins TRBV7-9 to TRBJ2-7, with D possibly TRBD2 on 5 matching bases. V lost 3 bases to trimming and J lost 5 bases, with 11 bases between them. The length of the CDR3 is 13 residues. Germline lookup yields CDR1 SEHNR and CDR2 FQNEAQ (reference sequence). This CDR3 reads CASSLDGINEQYF. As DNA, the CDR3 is TGTGCCAGCAGCTTGGACGGGATCAACGAGCAGTACTTC.

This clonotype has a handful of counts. The CDR3 region has the DNA TGCGCCAGCAGCCAAGAAAACCCCAGCGACAGGGACTATGGCTACACCTTC. It specifies CASSQENPSDRDYGYTF. The chain has TRBV4-3 and TRBJ1-2; 7 bases map to TRBD1. CDR1 is LGHNA, CDR2 YSLEER, per germline. The J segment lost 3 bases and the V segment lost 0 bases, leaving 10 bases of the junction unmatched. The CDR3 runs to 17 residues.

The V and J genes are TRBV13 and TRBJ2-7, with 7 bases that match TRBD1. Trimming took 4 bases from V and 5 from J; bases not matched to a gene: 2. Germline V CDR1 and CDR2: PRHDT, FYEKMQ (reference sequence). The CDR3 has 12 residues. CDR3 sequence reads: CASSSRGNEQYF. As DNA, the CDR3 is TGTGCCAGCAGCTCCAGGGGGAACGAGCAGTACTTC.

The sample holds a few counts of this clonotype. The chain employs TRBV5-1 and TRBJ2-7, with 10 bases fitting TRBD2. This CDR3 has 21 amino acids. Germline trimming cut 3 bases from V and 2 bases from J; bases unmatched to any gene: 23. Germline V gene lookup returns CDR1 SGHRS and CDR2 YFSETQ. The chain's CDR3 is CASSWDRPRTSGETHTYEQYF. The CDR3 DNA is TGCGCCAGCAGCTGGGACAGGCCCCGGACTAGCGGTGAGACCCATACCTACGAGCAGTACTTC.

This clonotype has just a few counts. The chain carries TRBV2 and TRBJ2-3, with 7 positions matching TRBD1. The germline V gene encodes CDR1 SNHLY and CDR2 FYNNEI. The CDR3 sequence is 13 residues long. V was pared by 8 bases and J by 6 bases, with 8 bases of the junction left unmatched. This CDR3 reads CASLGTEGDTQYF. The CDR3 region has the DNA TGTGCCAGCCTTGGGACAGAGGGGGATACGCAGTATTTT.

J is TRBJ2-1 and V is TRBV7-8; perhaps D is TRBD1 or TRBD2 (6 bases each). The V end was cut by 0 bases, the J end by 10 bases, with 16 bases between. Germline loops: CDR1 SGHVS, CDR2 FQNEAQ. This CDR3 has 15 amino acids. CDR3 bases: TGTGCCAGCAGCTTAGCCGGCCCGGGGGCAGGCGAGCAGTTCTTC. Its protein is CASSLAGPGAGEQFF.

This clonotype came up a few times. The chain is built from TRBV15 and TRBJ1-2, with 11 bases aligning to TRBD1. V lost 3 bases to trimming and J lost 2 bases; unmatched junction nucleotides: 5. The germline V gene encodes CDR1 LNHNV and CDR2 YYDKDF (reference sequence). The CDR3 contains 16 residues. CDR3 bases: TGTGCCACCAGCAGTAGGGACAGGGGGGGGAACTATGGCTACACCTTC. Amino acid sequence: CATSSRDRGGNYGYTF.

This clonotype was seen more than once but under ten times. Here the CDR3 DNA reads TGTGCCAGCAGTTACAGAGAGCGGGGGGGCTCAAATGAGCAGTTCTTC. Its translation is CASSYRERGGSNEQFF. The chain joins TRBV6-5 to TRBJ2-1, with 10 bases matching TRBD2. Germline CDR1 is MNHEY and CDR2 is SVGAGI. Unmatched junction bases numbered 8, after V lost 2 bases and J lost 7 bases. CDR3 size: 16 residues.

CDR3 nucleotides: TGTGCCATCAGTGAGTCCGGGACAGCGAATGAAAAACTGTTTTTT. Protein: CAISESGTANEKLFF. The rearrangement links TRBV10-3 to TRBJ1-4, with 7 bases aligning to TRBD1. V lost 0 bases to trimming and J lost 5 bases; unmatched junction nucleotides: 3. Germline values: CDR1 ENHRY, CDR2 SYGVKD. CDR3 size: 15 residues.

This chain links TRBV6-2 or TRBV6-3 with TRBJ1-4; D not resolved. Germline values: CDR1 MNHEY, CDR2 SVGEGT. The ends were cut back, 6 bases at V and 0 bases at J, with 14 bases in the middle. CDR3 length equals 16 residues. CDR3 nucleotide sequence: TGTGCCAGCAGCCCTCGGAAGGGCCCAACTAATGAAAAACTGTTTTTT. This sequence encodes CASSPRKGPTNEKLFF.

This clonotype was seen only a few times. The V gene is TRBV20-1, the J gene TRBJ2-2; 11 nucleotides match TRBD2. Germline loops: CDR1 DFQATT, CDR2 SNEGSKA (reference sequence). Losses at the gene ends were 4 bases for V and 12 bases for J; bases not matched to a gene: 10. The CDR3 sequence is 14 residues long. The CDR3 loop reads CSAIDSGGARKLFF. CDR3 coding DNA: TGCAGTGCTATCGATAGCGGGGGGGCTCGGAAGCTGTTTTTT.

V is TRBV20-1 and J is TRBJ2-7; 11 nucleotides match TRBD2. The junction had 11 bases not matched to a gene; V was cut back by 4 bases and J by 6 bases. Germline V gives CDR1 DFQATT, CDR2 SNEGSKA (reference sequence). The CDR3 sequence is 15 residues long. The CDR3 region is CSATMLAGGSPEQYF. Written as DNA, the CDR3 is TGCAGTGCTACGATGCTAGCGGGAGGTTCTCCCGAGCAGTACTTC.

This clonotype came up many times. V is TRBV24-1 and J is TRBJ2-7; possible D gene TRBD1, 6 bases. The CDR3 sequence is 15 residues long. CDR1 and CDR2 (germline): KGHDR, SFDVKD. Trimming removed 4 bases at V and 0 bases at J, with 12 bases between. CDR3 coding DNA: TGTGCCACCAGTGACCCGTCGACAGGCTCCTACGAGCAGTACTTC. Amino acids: CATSDPSTGSYEQYF.

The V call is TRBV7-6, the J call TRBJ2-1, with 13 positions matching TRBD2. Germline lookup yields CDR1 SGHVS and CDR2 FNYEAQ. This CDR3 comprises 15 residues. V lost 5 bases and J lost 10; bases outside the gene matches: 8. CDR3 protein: CASSVGTSGNGEQFF. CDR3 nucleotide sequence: TGTGCCAGCAGCGTTGGGACTAGCGGGAATGGAGAGCAGTTCTTC. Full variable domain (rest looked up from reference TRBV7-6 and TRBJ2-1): GAGVSQSPRYKVTKRGQDVALRCDPISGHVSLYWYRQALGQGPEFLTYFNYEAQQDKSGLPNDRFSAERPEGSISTLTIQRTEQRDSAMYRCASSVGTSGNGEQFFGPGTRLTVL.

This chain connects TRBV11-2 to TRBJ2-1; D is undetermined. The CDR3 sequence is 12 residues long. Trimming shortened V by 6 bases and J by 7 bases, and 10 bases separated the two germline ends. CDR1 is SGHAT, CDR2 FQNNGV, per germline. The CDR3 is CASSRPTNEQFF. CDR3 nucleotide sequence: TGTGCCAGCAGTCGGCCAACGAATGAGCAGTTCTTC.

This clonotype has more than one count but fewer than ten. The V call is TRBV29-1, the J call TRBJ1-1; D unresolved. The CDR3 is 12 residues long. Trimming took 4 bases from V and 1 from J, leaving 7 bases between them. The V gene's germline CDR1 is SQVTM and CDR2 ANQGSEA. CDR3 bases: TGCAGCGTTGGAGACCCGAACACTGAAGCTTTCTTT. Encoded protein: CSVGDPNTEAFF. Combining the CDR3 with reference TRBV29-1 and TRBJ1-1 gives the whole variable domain SAVISQKPSRDICQRGTSLTIQCQVDSQVTMMFWYRQQPGQSLTLIATANQGSEATYESGFVIDKFPISRPNLTFSTLTVSNMSPEDSSIYLCSVGDPNTEAFFGQGTRLTVV.

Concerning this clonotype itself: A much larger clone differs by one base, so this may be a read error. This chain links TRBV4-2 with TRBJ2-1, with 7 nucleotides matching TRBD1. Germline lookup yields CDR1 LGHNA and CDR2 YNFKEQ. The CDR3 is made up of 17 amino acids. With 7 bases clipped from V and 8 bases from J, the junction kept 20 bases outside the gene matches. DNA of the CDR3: TGTGCCAGCACCCCGAGGGCACTGACAGGGTGGGTCGATGAGCAGTTCTTC. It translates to CASTPRALTGWVDEQFF.

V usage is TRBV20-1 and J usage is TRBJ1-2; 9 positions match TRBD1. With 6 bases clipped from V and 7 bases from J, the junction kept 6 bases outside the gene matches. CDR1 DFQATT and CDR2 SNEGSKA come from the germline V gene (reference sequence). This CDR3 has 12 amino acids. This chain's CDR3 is CSAKGTGPGYTF. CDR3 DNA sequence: TGCAGTGCCAAAGGGACAGGGCCTGGCTACACCTTC.

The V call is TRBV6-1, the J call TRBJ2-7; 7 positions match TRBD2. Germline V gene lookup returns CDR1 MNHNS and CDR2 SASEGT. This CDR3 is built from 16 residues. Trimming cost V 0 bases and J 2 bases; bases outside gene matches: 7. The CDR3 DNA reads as TGTGCCAGCAGTGAAGCCCCCGGCGGGAGACCCTACGAGCAGTACTTC. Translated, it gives CASSEAPGGRPYEQYF.

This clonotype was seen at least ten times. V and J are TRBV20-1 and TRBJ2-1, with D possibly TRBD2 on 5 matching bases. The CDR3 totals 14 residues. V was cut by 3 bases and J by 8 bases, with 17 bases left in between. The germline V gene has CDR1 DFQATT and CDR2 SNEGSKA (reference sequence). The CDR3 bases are TGCAGTGCTAGCACCCTAGCCCTTCTCGATGAGCAGTTCTTC. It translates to CSASTLALLDEQFF.